Below, 8 T cell receptor beta chains from the same sample are listed, as sequenced in a study of blood T cell repertoires in COVID-19. Repertoires were generated with immunoSEQ multiplex PCR, while TCRdb's copy carries only in-frame clones and drops some. The sample comprises 90,000 or so clones, 89% of which are singletons, and approximately 3.1% rests with the top ten. Sequenced material: peripheral blood. All receptors come from a woman between 70 and 85 years old with acute or convalescent COVID-19.

The V gene is TRBV3-1 (or the pseudogene TRBV3-2), the J gene TRBJ2-7, with 8 positions matching TRBD2. The CDR3 sequence is 14 residues long. Trimming cost V 2 bases and J 0 bases; bases outside gene matches: 0. CDR1 and CDR2 from the germline V gene are LGHDT and YNNKEL (reference sequence). CDR3 nucleotides: TGTGCCAGCAGCCAAAGCGGGAGCTCCTACGAGCAGTACTTC. Amino acids: CASSQSGSSYEQYF.

This chain links TRBV15 with TRBJ2-1; 12 nucleotides align to TRBD2. Germline-derived CDR1 and CDR2 are LNHNV and YYDKDF (reference sequence). V shed 4 bases, J shed 7 bases, and the junction held 8 bases outside the gene matches. The CDR3 has 16 amino acids. The DNA of the CDR3 is TGTGCCACCAGCACCTGGACTAGCGGGATCGGAAATGAGCAGTTCTTC. Translated, it gives CATSTWTSGIGNEQFF. The full variable domain, with the rest looked up from reference TRBV15 and TRBJ2-1, is DAMVIQNPRYQVTQFGKPVTLSCSQTLNHNVMYWYQQKSSQAPKLLFHYYDKDFNNEADTPDNFQSRRPNTSFCFLDIRSPGLGDTAMYLCATSTWTSGIGNEQFFGPGTRLTVL.

The chain recombines TRBV7-2 with TRBJ2-4; unclear D gene. V dropped 1 base and J dropped 7 bases, with 8 bases sitting between them. Germline CDR1 and CDR2: SGHTA and FQGNSA. The CDR3 runs to 13 residues. The CDR3: CASSLGGLNIQYF. The CDR3, as DNA: TGTGCCAGCAGCTTAGGAGGCTTGAACATTCAGTACTTC.

This chain joins TRBV15 and TRBJ2-1; 8 bases fit TRBD2. Germline V gives CDR1 LNHNV, CDR2 YYDKDF (reference sequence). The CDR3 has 16 residues. J was trimmed by 5 bases and V by 1 base; bases with no gene match: 7. The CDR3 sequence: CATSRAGAGDNNEQFF. For the CDR3, the DNA is TGTGCCACCAGCAGAGCGGGAGCGGGGGACAACAATGAGCAGTTCTTC.

The J gene is TRBJ1-1, the V gene TRBV5-1, with 11 nucleotides matching TRBD1. Germline trimming cut 4 bases from V and 2 bases from J; bases unmatched to any gene: 7. Germline assignment: CDR1 SGHRS and CDR2 YFSETQ. CDR3 size: 16 residues. This CDR3 reads CASSMGQGGANTEAFF. DNA of the CDR3: TGCGCCAGCAGCATGGGACAGGGGGGAGCCAACACTGAAGCTTTCTTT.

The chain is built from TRBV18 and TRBJ2-1, with a possible D match to TRBD1 (7 bases). Germline V gene data show CDR1 as KGHSH and CDR2 as LQKENI. This CDR3 comprises 15 residues. Between the trimmed V and J ends, which lost 1 base and 7 bases, there was a span of 14 bases. DNA of the CDR3: TGTGCCAGCTCACCACTCCAGGGGGGTAAGAATGAGCAGTTCTTC. Protein product: CASSPLQGGKNEQFF.

The V call is TRBV19, the J call TRBJ1-1, with D perhaps TRBD1 (5 bases). V dropped 1 base and J dropped 0 bases, with 6 bases sitting between them. Germline CDR1 LNHDA, CDR2 SQIVND (reference sequence). This CDR3 is 14 amino acids long. In DNA, the CDR3 is TGTGCCAGTAGTATAGGACAGATGAACACTGAAGCTTTCTTT. This encodes CASSIGQMNTEAFF.

The genes are TRBV29-1 and TRBJ2-6; the match to TRBD1 covers 10 bases. Germline CDR1 SQVTM, CDR2 ANQGSEA. The J segment lost 0 bases and the V segment lost 4 bases, leaving 3 bases of the junction unmatched. The CDR3 is made up of 16 amino acids. The CDR3 nucleotides read TGCAGCGTTGGGACAGGGGGATTCTCTGGGGCCAACGTCCTGACTTTC. This codes for CSVGTGGFSGANVLTF.